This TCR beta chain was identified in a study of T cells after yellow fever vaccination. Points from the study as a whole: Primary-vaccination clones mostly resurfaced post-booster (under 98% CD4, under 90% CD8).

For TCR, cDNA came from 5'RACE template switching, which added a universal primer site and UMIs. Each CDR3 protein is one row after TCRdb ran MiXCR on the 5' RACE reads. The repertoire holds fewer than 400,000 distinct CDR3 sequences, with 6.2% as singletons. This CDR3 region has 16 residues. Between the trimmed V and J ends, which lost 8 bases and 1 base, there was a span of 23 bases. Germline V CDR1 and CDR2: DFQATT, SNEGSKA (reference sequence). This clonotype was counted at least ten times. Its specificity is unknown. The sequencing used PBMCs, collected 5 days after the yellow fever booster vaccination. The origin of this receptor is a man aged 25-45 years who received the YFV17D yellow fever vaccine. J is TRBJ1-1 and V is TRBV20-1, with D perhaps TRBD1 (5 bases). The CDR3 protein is CSTRGFSEGRNTEAFF. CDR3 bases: TGCAGTACGAGAGGTTTTTCGGAGGGACGGAACACTGAAGCTTTCTTT.